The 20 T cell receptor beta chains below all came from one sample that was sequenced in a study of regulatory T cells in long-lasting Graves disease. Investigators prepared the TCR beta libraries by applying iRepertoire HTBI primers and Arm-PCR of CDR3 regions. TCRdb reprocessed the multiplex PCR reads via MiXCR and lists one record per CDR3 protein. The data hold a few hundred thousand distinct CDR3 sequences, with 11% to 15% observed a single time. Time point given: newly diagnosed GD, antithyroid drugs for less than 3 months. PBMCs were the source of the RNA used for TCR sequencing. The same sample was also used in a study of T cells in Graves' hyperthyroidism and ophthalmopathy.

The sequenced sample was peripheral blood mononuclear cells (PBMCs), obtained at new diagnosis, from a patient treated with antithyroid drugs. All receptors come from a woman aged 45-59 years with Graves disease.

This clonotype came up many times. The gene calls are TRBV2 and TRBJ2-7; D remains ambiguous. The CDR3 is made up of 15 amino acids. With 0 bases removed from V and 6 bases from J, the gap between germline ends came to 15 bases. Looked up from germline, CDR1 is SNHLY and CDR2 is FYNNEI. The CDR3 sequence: CASSEATQSAGEQYF. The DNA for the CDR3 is TGTGCCAGCAGTGAAGCCACACAGAGCGCCGGCGAGCAGTACTTC.

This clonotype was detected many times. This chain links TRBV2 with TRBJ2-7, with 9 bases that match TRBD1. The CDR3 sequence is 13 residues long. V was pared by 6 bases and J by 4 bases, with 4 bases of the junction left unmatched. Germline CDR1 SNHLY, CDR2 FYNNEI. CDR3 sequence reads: CASRGQGIYEQYF. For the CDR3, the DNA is TGTGCCAGCAGAGGACAGGGGATATACGAGCAGTACTTC.

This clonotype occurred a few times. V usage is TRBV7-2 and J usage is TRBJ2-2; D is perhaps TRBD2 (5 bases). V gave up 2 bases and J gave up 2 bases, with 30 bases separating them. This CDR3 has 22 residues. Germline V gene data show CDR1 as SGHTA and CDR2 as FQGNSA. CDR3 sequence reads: CASSLWRRIISRKPTNTGELFF. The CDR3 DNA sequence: TGTGCCAGCAGCTTATGGAGGCGTATCATTAGCCGAAAACCAACAAACACCGGGGAGCTGTTTTTT. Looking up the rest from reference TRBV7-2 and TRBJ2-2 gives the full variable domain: GAGVSQSPSNKVTEKGKDVELRCDPISGHTALYWYRQSLGQGLEFLIYFQGNSAPDKSGLPSDRFSAERTGGSVSTLTIQRTQQEDSAVYLCASSLWRRIISRKPTNTGELFFGEGSRLTVL.

In DNA, the CDR3 is TGTGCCAGCAGCTTAGGATACGCGGAAAAACTGTTTTTT. Translation: CASSLGYAEKLFF. J is TRBJ1-4 and V is TRBV13; D not certain. The germline V and J ends were trimmed by 0 bases and 8 bases, with 7 bases remaining between them. CDR3 length: 13 amino acids. CDR1 PRHDT and CDR2 FYEKMQ come from the germline V gene (reference sequence).

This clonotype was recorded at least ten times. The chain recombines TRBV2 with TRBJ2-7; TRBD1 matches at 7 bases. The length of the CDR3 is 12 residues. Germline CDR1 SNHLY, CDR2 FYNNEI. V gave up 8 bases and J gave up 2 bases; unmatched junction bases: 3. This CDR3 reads CASRDSPYEQYF. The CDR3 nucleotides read TGTGCCAGCCGGGACAGCCCCTACGAGCAGTACTTC.

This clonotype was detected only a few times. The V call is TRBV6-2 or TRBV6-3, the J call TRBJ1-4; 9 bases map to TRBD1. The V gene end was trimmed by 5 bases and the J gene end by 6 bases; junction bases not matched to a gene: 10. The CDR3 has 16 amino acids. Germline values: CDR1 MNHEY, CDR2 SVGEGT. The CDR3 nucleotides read TGTGCCAGCAGTATACAGGGGGCAGGGACCGATGAAAAACTGTTTTTT. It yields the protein CASSIQGAGTDEKLFF.

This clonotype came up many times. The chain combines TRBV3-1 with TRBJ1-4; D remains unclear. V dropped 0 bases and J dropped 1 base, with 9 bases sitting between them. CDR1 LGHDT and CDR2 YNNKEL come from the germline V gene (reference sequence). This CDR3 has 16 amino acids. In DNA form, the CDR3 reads TGTGCCAGCAGCCAAGAAGGGTATCGAACTAATGAAAAACTGTTTTTT. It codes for CASSQEGYRTNEKLFF.

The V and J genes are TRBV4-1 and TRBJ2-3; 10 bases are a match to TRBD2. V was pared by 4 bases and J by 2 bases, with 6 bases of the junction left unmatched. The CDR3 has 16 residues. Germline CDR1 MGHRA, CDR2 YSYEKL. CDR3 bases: TGCGCCAGCAGCCCCGGAGCGGGAGGGGACACAGATACGCAGTATTTT. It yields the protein CASSPGAGGDTDTQYF.

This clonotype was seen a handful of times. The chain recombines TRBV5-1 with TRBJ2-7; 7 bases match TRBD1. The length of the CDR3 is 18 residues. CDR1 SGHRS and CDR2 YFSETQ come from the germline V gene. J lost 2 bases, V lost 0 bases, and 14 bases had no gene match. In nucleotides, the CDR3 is TGCGCCAGCAGCTTGGGGGGATTTCTCTTGACAGGGCCCTACGAGCAGTACTTC. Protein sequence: CASSLGGFLLTGPYEQYF.

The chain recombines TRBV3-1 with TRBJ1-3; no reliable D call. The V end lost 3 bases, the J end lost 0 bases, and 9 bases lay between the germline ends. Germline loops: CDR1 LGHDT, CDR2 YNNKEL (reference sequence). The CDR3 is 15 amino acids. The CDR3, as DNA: TGTGCCAGCAGCCAGTCTAGGACCTCTGGAAACACCATATATTTT. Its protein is CASSQSRTSGNTIYF.

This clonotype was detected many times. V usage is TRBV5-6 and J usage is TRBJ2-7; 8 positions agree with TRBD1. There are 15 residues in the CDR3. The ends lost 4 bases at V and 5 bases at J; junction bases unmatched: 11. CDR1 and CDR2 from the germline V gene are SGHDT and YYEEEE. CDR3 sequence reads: CASSGEQGVGDEQYF. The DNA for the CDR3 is TGTGCCAGCAGCGGGGAACAGGGGGTAGGCGACGAGCAGTACTTC.

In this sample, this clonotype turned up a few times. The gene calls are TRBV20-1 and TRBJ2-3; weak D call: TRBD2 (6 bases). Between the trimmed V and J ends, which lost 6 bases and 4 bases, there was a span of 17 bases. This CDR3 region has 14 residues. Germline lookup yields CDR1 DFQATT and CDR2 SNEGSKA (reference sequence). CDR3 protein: CSATPRDSPDTQYF. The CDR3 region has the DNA TGCAGTGCAACCCCGAGGGACTCTCCAGATACGCAGTATTTT.

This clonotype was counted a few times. The CDR3 protein is CASSFSRTVNTGELFF. The CDR3 DNA follows: TGTGCCAGCAGCTTTAGCCGGACAGTGAACACCGGGGAGCTGTTTTTT. This rearrangement joins TRBV7-9 to TRBJ2-2, with D tentatively TRBD1 (6 bases). Trimming cost V 3 bases and J 1 base, with 12 bases left between them. Germline V lookup: CDR1 SEHNR, CDR2 FQNEAQ (reference sequence). The length of the CDR3 is 16 residues.

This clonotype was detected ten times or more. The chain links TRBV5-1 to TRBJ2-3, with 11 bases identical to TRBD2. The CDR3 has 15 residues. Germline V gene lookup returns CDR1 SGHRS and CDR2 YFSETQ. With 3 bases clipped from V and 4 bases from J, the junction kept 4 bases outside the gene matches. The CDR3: CASSSLAGVSDTQYF. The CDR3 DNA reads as TGCGCCAGCAGCTCACTAGCGGGAGTTTCAGATACGCAGTATTTT.

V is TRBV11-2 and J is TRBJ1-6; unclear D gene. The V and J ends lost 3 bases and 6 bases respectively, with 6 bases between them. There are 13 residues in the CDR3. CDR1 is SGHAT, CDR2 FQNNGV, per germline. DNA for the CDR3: TGTGCCAGCAGCTTTGGTCCTAATTCACCCCTCCACTTT. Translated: CASSFGPNSPLHF.

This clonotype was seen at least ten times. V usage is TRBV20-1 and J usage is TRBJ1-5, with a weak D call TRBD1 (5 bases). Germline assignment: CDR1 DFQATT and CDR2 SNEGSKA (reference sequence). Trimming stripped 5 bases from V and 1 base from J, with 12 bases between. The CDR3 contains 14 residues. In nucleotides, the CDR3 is TGCAGTGCTTGCCGGGACCCAAGCAATCAGCCCCAGCATTTT. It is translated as CSACRDPSNQPQHF.

DNA for the CDR3: TGTGCCATCAGTGAGTCGACCGGACAGCAAGAGACCCAGTACTTC. Its protein product is CAISESTGQQETQYF. This chain connects TRBV10-3 to TRBJ2-5, with D possibly matching TRBD1 (6 bases). This CDR3 has 15 amino acids. From germline, CDR1 is ENHRY and CDR2 SYGVKD. V was trimmed by 0 bases and J by 2 bases, leaving 10 bases between them.

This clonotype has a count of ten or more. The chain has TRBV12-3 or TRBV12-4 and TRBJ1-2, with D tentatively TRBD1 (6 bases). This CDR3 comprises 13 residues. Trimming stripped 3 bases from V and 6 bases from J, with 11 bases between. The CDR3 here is CASSFGGPDGYTF. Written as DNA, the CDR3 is TGTGCCAGCAGTTTCGGGGGGCCGGATGGCTACACCTTC.

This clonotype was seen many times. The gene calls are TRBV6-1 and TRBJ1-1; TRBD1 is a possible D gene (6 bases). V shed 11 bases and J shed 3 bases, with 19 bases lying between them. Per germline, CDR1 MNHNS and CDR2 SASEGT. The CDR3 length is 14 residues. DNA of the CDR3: TGTGCCGCCACCCGCACTACAGGGTACACTGAAGCTTTCTTT. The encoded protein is CAATRTTGYTEAFF.

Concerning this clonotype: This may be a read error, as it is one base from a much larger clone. CDR3 protein: CASRLTGVNQPQHF. The CDR3, as DNA: TGTGCCAGCAGACTGACAGGGGTCAATCAGCCCCAGCATTTT. This chain connects TRBV28 to TRBJ1-5; TRBD1 matches at 8 bases. The CDR3 sequence is 14 residues long. V gave up 6 bases and J gave up 3 bases; unmatched junction bases: 4. Germline V gene sequence: CDR1 MDHEN, CDR2 SYDVKM. The entire variable domain, with the rest obtained from reference TRBV28 and TRBJ1-5, is as follows: DVKVTQSSRYLVKRTGEKVFLECVQDMDHENMFWYRQDPGLGLRLIYFSYDVKMKEKGDIPEGYSVSREKKERFSLILESASTNQTSMYLCASRLTGVNQPQHFGDGTRLSIL.